These 21 T cell receptor beta chains came from one sample sequenced in a study of blood T cell repertoires in COVID-19. Here immunoSEQ multiplex PCR was the method, and the copy in TCRdb shows in-frame clones only, minus some. The sample includes roughly 100,000 clones, about nine tenths of them seen just once. Sequences were obtained from peripheral blood. All receptors derive from a woman in her 70s with acute or convalescent COVID-19.

The chain has TRBV29-1 and TRBJ2-5, with 9 bases that match TRBD2. CDR1 and CDR2 from the germline V gene are SQVTM and ANQGSEA. The CDR3 is 15 residues long. The V segment lost 5 bases and the J segment 2 bases; nucleotides outside the gene matches: 9. The chain's CDR3 is CSVRPAGGKQETQYF. The CDR3 nucleotides are TGCAGCGTTAGGCCGGCGGGAGGGAAACAAGAGACCCAGTACTTC.

The chain links TRBV5-1 to TRBJ2-2; TRBD2 might be the D (5 bases). Trimming took off 4 bases at V and 6 bases at J, with 13 bases between the two ends. CDR3 length: 14 residues. In germline, CDR1 is SGHRS, CDR2 YFSETQ. CDR3 nucleotides: TGCGCCAGCAGCGCGGGTGGTCAGCCCGGGGAGCTGTTTTTT. Translation: CASSAGGQPGELFF.

J is TRBJ1-2 and V is TRBV20-1, with unresolved D. V lost 6 bases and J 5 bases, leaving 7 bases between the germline ends. This CDR3 is built from 10 residues. Germline CDR1 reads DFQATT; CDR2 reads SNEGSKA (reference sequence). The CDR3 loop is CSAFIYGYTF. The CDR3 DNA reads as TGCAGTGCGTTTATATATGGCTACACCTTC.

The V and J genes are TRBV3-1 (or the pseudogene TRBV3-2) and TRBJ2-7; the D gene is possibly TRBD2 (6 bases). Germline CDR1 is LGHDT and CDR2 is YNNKEL (reference sequence). CDR3 length equals 16 residues. The V gene lost 0 bases and the J gene lost 0 bases, with 12 bases spanning the gap. The CDR3 spells CASSQERGLSSYEQYF. The CDR3 coding sequence is TGTGCCAGCAGCCAAGAAAGGGGACTTAGCTCCTACGAGCAGTACTTC.

The CDR3, as DNA: TGTGCTAGTGGTTCTCACAGGGGGGCGAACACCGGGGAGCTGTTTTTT. It yields the protein CASGSHRGANTGELFF. The chain has TRBV12-5 and TRBJ2-2; TRBD1 matches at 8 bases. Trimming cost V 4 bases and J 0 bases; bases outside gene matches: 4. Germline loops: CDR1 LGHNT, CDR2 FRNRAP. The CDR3 loop spans 16 amino acids. The full variable domain, its missing parts supplied by reference TRBV12-5 and TRBJ2-2, is DARVTQTPRHKVTEMGQEVTMRCQPILGHNTVFWYRQTMMQGLELLAYFRNRAPLDDSGMPKDRFSAEMPDATLATLKIQPSEPRDSAVYFCASGSHRGANTGELFFGEGSRLTVL.

This clone was counted once. The V and J genes are TRBV19 and TRBJ2-2; perhaps TRBD2 as D (7 bases). Trimming cost V 4 bases and J 1 base, with 13 bases left between them. This CDR3 is built from 16 residues. CDR1 and CDR2 from the germline V gene are LNHDA and SQIVND (reference sequence). The CDR3 nucleotides read TGTGCCAGTAGTACTAGGGGGGGACAGAACACCGGGGAGCTGTTTTTT. It translates to CASSTRGGQNTGELFF.

This chain uses TRBV4-1 with TRBJ2-1, with TRBD2 identical over 8 bases. J gave up 2 bases and V 0 bases, and 6 bases lay outside the gene matches. Germline assignment: CDR1 MGHRA and CDR2 YSYEKL. The CDR3 covers 17 residues. The CDR3 DNA follows: TGCGCCAGCAGCCAAGATTCCAGCGGGGGCACCTACAATGAGCAGTTCTTC. Translating it yields CASSQDSSGGTYNEQFF.

The chain joins TRBV29-1 to TRBJ1-4; D uncertain. With 6 bases removed from V and 0 bases from J, the gap between germline ends came to 5 bases. Germline CDR1 and CDR2: SQVTM and ANQGSEA. The CDR3 has 12 residues. The DNA for the CDR3 is TGCAGCGTACAGACAACTAATGAAAAACTGTTTTTT. Its protein is CSVQTTNEKLFF.

This clone was counted a single time. This chain uses TRBV3-1 (or the pseudogene TRBV3-2) with TRBJ2-3; 8 positions agree with TRBD2. J was trimmed by 0 bases and V by 4 bases; bases with no gene match: 15. CDR1 and CDR2 (germline): LGHDT, YNNKEL (reference sequence). This CDR3 is 19 amino acids long. CDR3: CASSRDPTLAGSSTDTQYF. The CDR3, as DNA: TGTGCCAGCAGCCGAGACCCCACTCTAGCGGGTTCTAGCACAGATACGCAGTATTTT.

The V call is TRBV19, the J call TRBJ2-6, with D perhaps matching TRBD2 (6 bases). Trimming removed 7 bases from V and 4 bases from J, with 23 bases in between. Germline assignment: CDR1 LNHDA and CDR2 SQIVND (reference sequence). The CDR3 length is 18 residues. This chain's CDR3 is CASTSPGRRGRGANVLTF. Written as DNA, the CDR3 is TGTGCCAGTACCTCCCCGGGACGGCGGGGACGGGGGGCCAACGTCCTGACTTTC.

The rearrangement links TRBV6-1 to TRBJ1-1, with TRBD1 as a possible D gene (6 bases). CDR1 and CDR2 from the germline V gene are MNHNS and SASEGT. Trimming took 1 base from V and 8 from J, leaving 11 bases between them. This CDR3 has 13 amino acids. CDR3 loop: CASSEGWTAEAFF. CDR3 nucleotide sequence: TGTGCCAGCAGTGAAGGTTGGACAGCAGAAGCTTTCTTT.

The rearrangement links TRBV10-1 to TRBJ1-2, with a weak D call TRBD1 (6 bases). The CDR3 length is 15 residues. Germline V gene lookup returns CDR1 WNHNN and CDR2 SYGVQD (reference sequence). V lost 6 bases and J lost 4, with 18 bases in between. The CDR3 bases are TGCGCCAGCAGCCCAGGAATCACAGGGCTCTATGGCTACACCTTC. Translating gives CASSPGITGLYGYTF.

This clone was seen only a few times. J is TRBJ1-5 and V is TRBV28, with D possibly matching TRBD1 (6 bases). V dropped 3 bases and J dropped 4 bases, with 13 bases sitting between them. Germline CDR1 is MDHEN and CDR2 is SYDVKM. The CDR3 is 15 amino acids. CDR3 sequence: CASSFPGTLNQPQHF. The CDR3 DNA is TGTGCCAGCAGTTTCCCCGGGACACTTAATCAGCCCCAGCATTTT.

The V gene is TRBV6-5, the J gene TRBJ1-1; D is unresolved. The CDR3 extends over 13 amino acids. Per germline, CDR1 MNHEY and CDR2 SVGAGI. Trimming took 8 bases from V and 2 from J, leaving 12 bases between them. This chain's CDR3 is CASGLLSNTEAFF. In nucleotides, the CDR3 is TGTGCCAGCGGTTTGCTAAGCAACACTGAAGCTTTCTTT.

The rearrangement uses TRBV11-1 and TRBJ2-2; unclear D gene. Trimming left V 5 bases short and J 0 bases short, with 13 bases between. CDR3 length equals 16 residues. Germline values: CDR1 SGHAT, CDR2 FQDESV (reference sequence). CDR3 DNA: TGTGCCAGCAGCCCCCCGAGTATCGCGAACACCGGGGAGCTGTTTTTT. This encodes CASSPPSIANTGELFF.

This sequence joins TRBV5-8 and TRBJ1-5; 9 bases are a match to TRBD1. V was pared by 6 bases and J by 2 bases, with 6 bases of the junction left unmatched. The CDR3 is 15 residues long. Germline CDR1 and CDR2: SGHTS and YDEGEE. CDR3 region: CASNLRTGGNQPQHF. DNA of the CDR3: TGTGCCAGCAACCTCCGGACAGGGGGCAATCAGCCCCAGCATTTT.

Turning to this clone: Other DNA sequences in the same sample also yield this CDR3. This sequence joins TRBV5-1 and TRBJ1-5; 9 bases are a match to TRBD1. With 2 bases clipped from V and 4 bases from J, the junction kept 1 base outside the gene matches. CDR1 SGHRS and CDR2 YFSETQ come from the germline V gene. This CDR3 spans 14 amino acids. The chain's CDR3 is CASSLGTGNQPQHF. CDR3 DNA: TGCGCCAGCAGCTTAGGGACAGGGAATCAGCCCCAGCATTTT.

This chain joins TRBV5-1 and TRBJ1-1, with D maybe TRBD1 (5 bases). V lost 0 bases and J 7 bases, leaving 16 bases between the germline ends. This CDR3 has 15 residues. From germline, CDR1 is SGHRS and CDR2 YFSETQ. The CDR3 protein is CASSLEEARADEAFF. DNA for the CDR3: TGCGCCAGCAGCTTGGAAGAGGCCAGGGCGGATGAAGCTTTCTTT.

As to this clone: Other DNA sequences from this sample encode an identical CDR3 as well. The chain links TRBV5-4 to TRBJ1-2, with a tentative D call TRBD1 (5 bases). Germline-derived CDR1 and CDR2 are SGHNT and YYREEE (reference sequence). The CDR3 has 14 residues. Deletions cut 0 bases from V and 3 bases from J, with 9 bases between. The CDR3 DNA sequence: TGTGCCAGCAGCTTGGAAGTAGGGGACTATGGCTACACCTTC. Protein product: CASSLEVGDYGYTF.

This rearrangement joins TRBV19 to TRBJ2-1; 10 nucleotides line up with TRBD2. V dropped 9 bases and J dropped 5; count of bases not matched to a gene: 10. Germline CDR1 and CDR2: LNHDA and SQIVND (reference sequence). CDR3 length: 15 amino acids. Here the CDR3 DNA reads TGTGCCAGCCATACGAGCGGGGGGGTCAACAATGAGCAGTTCTTC. This codes for CASHTSGGVNNEQFF.

The chain has TRBV5-1 and TRBJ2-5; weak D call: TRBD2 (6 bases). V lost 0 bases, J lost 3 bases, and 15 bases lay in between. CDR1 is SGHRS and CDR2 is YFSETQ in the germline V gene. The length of the CDR3 is 16 residues. CDR3 in DNA: TGCGCCAGCAGCTTGGGAGGGGCGGGGTTAGAAGAGACCCAGTACTTC. Its protein product is CASSLGGAGLEETQYF.